This T cell receptor beta chain was identified during a study of T cell responses to AZD1222 COVID-19 vaccine. Study-wide results and limits: Clonal diversity was possibly underestimated, and the donors were mostly white British, with more females. Baseline serostatus was positive in only six AZD1222 recipients.

This CDR3 is 17 amino acids long. The V gene's germline CDR1 is LNHDA and CDR2 SQIVND (reference sequence). V was cut by 7 bases and J by 0 bases, with 19 bases left in between. Points on this clone: Antigen specificity is unknown.

Sequencing was performed with immunoSEQ multiplex PCR; in TCRdb, only in-frame clones are kept and a portion is missing. This sample yields roughly 45,000 clones, of which 60% to 85% are seen a single time; around 6.6% belongs to the top ten. The source of this sequence is an adult in good health. The chain is built from TRBV19 and TRBJ1-5; D is ambiguous. Sequencing was performed on peripheral blood, taken on day 0 of AZD1222 vaccination. CDR3 in amino acids: CASIRNDPGHSNQPQHF. The DNA of the CDR3 is TGTGCCAGTATACGGAACGATCCAGGCCATAGCAATCAGCCCCAGCATTTT. The full variable domain, completed using reference TRBV19 and TRBJ1-5, is DGGITQSPKYLFRKEGQNVTLSCEQNLNHDAMYWYRQDPGQGLRLIYYSQIVNDFQKGDIAEGYSVSREKKESFPLTVTSAQKNPTAFYLCASIRNDPGHSNQPQHFGDGTRLSIL.